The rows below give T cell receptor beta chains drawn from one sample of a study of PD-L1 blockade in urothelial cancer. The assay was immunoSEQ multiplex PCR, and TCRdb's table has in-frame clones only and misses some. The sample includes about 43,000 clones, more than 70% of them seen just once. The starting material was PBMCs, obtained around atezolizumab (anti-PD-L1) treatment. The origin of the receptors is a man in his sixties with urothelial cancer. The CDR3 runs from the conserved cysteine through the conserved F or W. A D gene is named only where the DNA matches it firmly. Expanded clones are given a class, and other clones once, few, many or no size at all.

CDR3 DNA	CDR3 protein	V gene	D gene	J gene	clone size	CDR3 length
TGTGCCAGCAGTGAACAGGGGGTGCGCAATCAGCCCCAGCATTTT	CASSEQGVRNQPQHF	TRBV6-1	TRBD1	TRBJ1-5	few	15
TGTGCCAGCAGTGAAGCGCCCGGACAGGGGTACGAGCAGTACTTC	CASSEAPGQGYEQYF	TRBV6-1	TRBD1	TRBJ2-7	-	15
TGTGCCAGCACCCCCGGGGGCAATCAGCCCCAGCATTTT	CASTPGGNQPQHF	TRBV7-8	-	TRBJ1-5	-	13
TGTGCCAGCAGCTCGGGCAGGGCCTCGGCGAATTCACCCCTCCACTTT	CASSSGRASANSPLHF	TRBV5-4	-	TRBJ1-6	few	16
TGTGCCAGCAGCAAATACAGGGGAGGAAACTCTGGAAACACCATATATTTT	CASSKYRGGNSGNTIYF	TRBV5-5	TRBD1	TRBJ1-3	-	17
TGCGCCAGCAGCCAAGGAGCTTTAGCGGGGGCCACCTACAATGAGCAGTTCTTC	CASSQGALAGATYNEQFF	TRBV4-3	TRBD2	TRBJ2-1	once	18
TGTGCCAGCAGTTTAGGACAGGGGGTCTCTGGCTACACCTTC	CASSLGQGVSGYTF	TRBV28	TRBD1	TRBJ1-2	-	14
TGTGCCAGCAGCCCTCGTAAGGGGTCACCCCTCCACTTT	CASSPRKGSPLHF	TRBV7-2	-	TRBJ1-6	few	13
TGTGCCAGCAGCTCGGGACGGGAGGATCGCTATGGCTACACCTTC	CASSSGREDRYGYTF	TRBV11-2	-	TRBJ1-2	medium-sized	15
TGTGCCCGCCACGGACTAGCGGGATACTCAGATACGCAGTATTTT	CARHGLAGYSDTQYF	TRBV2	TRBD2	TRBJ2-3	-	15
TGTGCCAGCAGCTCGCGACAGACAGATACGCAGTATTTT	CASSSRQTDTQYF	TRBV11-3	-	TRBJ2-3	-	13
TGTGCCAGCAGCGCCTGGGACTCCCCCCAGTACTTC	CASSAWDSPQYF	TRBV7-9	-	TRBJ2-5	-	12
TGTGCCAGCAGGCGGACAGGAAGCTCCTATAATTCACCCCTCCACTTT	CASRRTGSSYNSPLHF	TRBV28	TRBD1	TRBJ1-6	-	16
TGTGCCAGCAGCTTTGTAGTGGTCACAGATACGCAGTATTTT	CASSFVVVTDTQYF	TRBV5-6	-	TRBJ2-3	-	14
TGTGCCAGCAGCCAGACTAGCGCGCTCCCCTCCGATACGCAGTATTTT	CASSQTSALPSDTQYF	TRBV5-4	TRBD2	TRBJ2-3	few	16
TGTGCCAACGCACAGGGGGCGTCCTACGAGCAGTACTTC	CANAQGASYEQYF	TRBV6-8	TRBD1	TRBJ2-7	-	13
TGTGCCAGCACCCCCGGGACTAGCGGGGACAATGAGCAGTTCTTC	CASTPGTSGDNEQFF	TRBV7-2	TRBD2	TRBJ2-1	-	15
TGTGCCAGTAGGACTAGCGGGAGGGTATACAATGAGCAGTTCTTC	CASRTSGRVYNEQFF	TRBV19	TRBD2	TRBJ2-1	-	15
TGTGCCAGCGCATACCCGGCGGGGTCAGATACGCAGTATTTT	CASAYPAGSDTQYF	TRBV28	-	TRBJ2-3	-	14
TGTGCCAGCAGTTTAGCGGGACAGTCTGTAGATACGCAGTATTTT	CASSLAGQSVDTQYF	TRBV27	-	TRBJ2-3	-	15
TGTGCCAGCAGCCCGGGGGGTGAAAAACTGTTTTTT	CASSPGGEKLFF	TRBV7-6	-	TRBJ1-4	once	12
TGTGCCAGCAGTTTAGTGACAAGCTCCTACGAGCAGTACTTC	CASSLVTSSYEQYF	TRBV2	-	TRBJ2-7	-	14